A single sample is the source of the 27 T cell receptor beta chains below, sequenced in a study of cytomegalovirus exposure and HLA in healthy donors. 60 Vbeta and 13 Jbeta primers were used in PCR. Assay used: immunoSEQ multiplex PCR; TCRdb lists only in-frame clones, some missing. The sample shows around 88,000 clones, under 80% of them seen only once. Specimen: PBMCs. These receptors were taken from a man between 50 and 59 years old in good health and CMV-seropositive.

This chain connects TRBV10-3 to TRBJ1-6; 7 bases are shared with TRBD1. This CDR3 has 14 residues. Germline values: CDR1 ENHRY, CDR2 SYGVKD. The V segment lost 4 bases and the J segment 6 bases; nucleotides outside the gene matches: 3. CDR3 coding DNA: TGTGCCATCAGTGGTAGGACAGGTAATTCACCCCTCCACTTT. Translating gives CAISGRTGNSPLHF.

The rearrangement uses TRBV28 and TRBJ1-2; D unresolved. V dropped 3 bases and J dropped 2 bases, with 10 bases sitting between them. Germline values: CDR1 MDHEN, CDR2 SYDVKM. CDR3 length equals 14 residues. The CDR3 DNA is TGTGCCAGCAGTTTTGTTCGGGAGAACTATGGCTACACCTTC. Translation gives CASSFVRENYGYTF.

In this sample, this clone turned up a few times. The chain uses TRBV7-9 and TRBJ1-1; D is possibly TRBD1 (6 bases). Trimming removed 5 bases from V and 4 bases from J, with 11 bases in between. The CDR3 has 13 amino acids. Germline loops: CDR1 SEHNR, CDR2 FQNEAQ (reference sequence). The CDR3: CASSTGLGTEAFF. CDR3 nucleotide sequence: TGTGCCAGCAGCACAGGGTTGGGCACTGAAGCTTTCTTT.

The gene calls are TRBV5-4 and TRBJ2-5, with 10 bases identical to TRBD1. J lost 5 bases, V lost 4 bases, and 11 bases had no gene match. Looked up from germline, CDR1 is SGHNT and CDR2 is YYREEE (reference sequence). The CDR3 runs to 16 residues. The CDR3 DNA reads TGTGCCAGCAGCGCCACCGGGACAGGGGTTACGGAGACCCAGTACTTC. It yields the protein CASSATGTGVTETQYF.

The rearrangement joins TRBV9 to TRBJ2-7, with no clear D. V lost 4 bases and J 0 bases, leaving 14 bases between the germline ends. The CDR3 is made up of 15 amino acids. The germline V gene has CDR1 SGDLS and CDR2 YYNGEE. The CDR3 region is CASSPDGRSSYEQYF. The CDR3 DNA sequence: TGTGCCAGCAGCCCCGACGGCCGGAGCTCCTACGAGCAGTACTTC.

The CDR3 loop reads CASSSGGAGETQYF. CDR3 DNA sequence: TGTGCCAGCAGTAGCGGGGGGGCCGGAGAGACCCAGTACTTC. The chain couples TRBV11-1 to TRBJ2-5, with 11 bases aligning to TRBD2. The germline CDR1 and CDR2 sequences are SGHAT and FQDESV (reference sequence). The CDR3 contains 14 residues. With V trimmed by 6 bases and J by 4 bases, 4 bases remained unmatched.

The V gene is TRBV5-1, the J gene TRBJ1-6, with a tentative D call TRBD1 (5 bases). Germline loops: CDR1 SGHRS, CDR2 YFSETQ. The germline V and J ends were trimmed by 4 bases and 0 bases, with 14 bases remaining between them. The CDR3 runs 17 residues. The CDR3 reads CASSIQAQSSYNSPLHF. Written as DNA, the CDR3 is TGCGCCAGCAGCATACAGGCGCAGAGCTCCTATAATTCACCCCTCCACTTT.

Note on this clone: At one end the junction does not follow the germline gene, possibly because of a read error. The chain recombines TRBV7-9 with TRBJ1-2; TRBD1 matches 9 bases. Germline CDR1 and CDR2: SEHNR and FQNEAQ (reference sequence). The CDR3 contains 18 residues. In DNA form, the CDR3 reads TGTGCCAGCAGCTTAGGCGTTTCTGCGGGACAGGGAAACTCTGGCTACACCTTC. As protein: CASSLGVSAGQGNSGYTF.

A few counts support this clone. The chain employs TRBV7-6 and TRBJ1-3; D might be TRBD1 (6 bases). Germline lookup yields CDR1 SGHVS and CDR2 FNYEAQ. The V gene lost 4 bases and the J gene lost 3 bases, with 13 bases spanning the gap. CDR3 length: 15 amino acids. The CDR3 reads CASSSLQGHGNTIYF. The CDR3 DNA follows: TGTGCCAGCAGCTCGCTGCAGGGGCATGGAAACACCATATATTTT.

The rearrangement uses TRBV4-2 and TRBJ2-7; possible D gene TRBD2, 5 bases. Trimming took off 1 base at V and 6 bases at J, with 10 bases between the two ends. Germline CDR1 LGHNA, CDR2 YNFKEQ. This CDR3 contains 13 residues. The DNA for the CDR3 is TGTGCCAGCAGCCAAGCCTCTGCGGGCGAGCAGTACTTC. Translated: CASSQASAGEQYF.

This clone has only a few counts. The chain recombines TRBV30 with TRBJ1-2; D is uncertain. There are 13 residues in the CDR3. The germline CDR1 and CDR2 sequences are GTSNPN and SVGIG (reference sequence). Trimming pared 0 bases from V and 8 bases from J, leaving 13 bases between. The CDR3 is CAWSVPGLRGYTF. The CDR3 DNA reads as TGTGCCTGGAGTGTACCAGGTTTACGCGGCTACACCTTC.

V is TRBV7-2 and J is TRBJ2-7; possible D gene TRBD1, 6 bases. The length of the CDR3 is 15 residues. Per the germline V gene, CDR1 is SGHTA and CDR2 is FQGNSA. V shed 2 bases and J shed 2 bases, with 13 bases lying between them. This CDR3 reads CASSLFYGGTYEQYF. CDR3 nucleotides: TGTGCCAGCAGCTTATTCTATGGGGGCACCTACGAGCAGTACTTC.

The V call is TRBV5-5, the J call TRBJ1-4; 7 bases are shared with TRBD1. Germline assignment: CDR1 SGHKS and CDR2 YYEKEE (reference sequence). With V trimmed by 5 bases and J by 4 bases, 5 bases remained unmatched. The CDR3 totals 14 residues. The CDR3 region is CASSSQGFNEKLFF. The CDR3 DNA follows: TGTGCCAGCAGTTCACAGGGGTTTAATGAAAAACTGTTTTTT.

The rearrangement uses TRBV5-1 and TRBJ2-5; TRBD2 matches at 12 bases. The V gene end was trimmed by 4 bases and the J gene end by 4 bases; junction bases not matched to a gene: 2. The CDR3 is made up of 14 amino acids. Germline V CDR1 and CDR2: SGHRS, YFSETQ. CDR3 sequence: CASSRTSGAETQYF. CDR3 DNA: TGCGCCAGCAGCCGGACTAGCGGGGCAGAGACCCAGTACTTC.

The CDR3 bases are TGTGCCAGCAGCTTAAGCGGGGGGAGTAACTACAATGAGCAGTTCTTC. Its protein product is CASSLSGGSNYNEQFF. The rearrangement uses TRBV7-3 and TRBJ2-1; 8 bases map to TRBD2. The germline V gene has CDR1 SGHTA and CDR2 FQGTGA. Losses at the gene ends were 1 base for V and 3 bases for J; bases not matched to a gene: 5. The CDR3 extends over 16 amino acids.

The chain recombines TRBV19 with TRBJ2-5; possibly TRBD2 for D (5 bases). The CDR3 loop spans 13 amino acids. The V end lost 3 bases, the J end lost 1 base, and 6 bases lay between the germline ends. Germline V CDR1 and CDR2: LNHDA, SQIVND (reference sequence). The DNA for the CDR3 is TGTGCCAGTAGTATGCTAGCCCAAGAGACCCAGTACTTC. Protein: CASSMLAQETQYF.

CDR3 coding DNA: TGTGCCAGCAGCTCCCGACAGGGGTTAGGTGAAGCTTTCTTT. Encoded protein: CASSSRQGLGEAFF. The chain links TRBV7-2 to TRBJ1-1; TRBD1 matches 8 bases. Trimming took 4 bases from V and 7 from J; bases not matched to a gene: 8. Per the germline V gene, CDR1 is SGHTA and CDR2 is FQGNSA. The CDR3 runs to 14 residues. Filled out from reference TRBV7-2 and TRBJ1-1, the complete variable domain reads GAGVSQSPSNKVTEKGKDVELRCDPISGHTALYWYRQSLGQGLEFLIYFQGNSAPDKSGLPSDRFSAERTGGSVSTLTIQRTQQEDSAVYLCASSSRQGLGEAFFGQGTRLTVV.

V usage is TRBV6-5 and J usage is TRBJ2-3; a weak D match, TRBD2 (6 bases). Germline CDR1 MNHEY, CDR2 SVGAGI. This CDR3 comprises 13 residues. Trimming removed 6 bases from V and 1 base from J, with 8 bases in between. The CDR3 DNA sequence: TGTGCCAGCAGGGAGGGTCGCACAGATACGCAGTATTTT. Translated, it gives CASREGRTDTQYF.

This chain's CDR3 is CAWSQALRLLNTEAFF. CDR3 in DNA: TGTGCCTGGAGTCAGGCCTTACGTCTTCTGAACACTGAAGCTTTCTTT. The chain combines TRBV30 with TRBJ1-1, with D unresolved. Between the trimmed V and J ends, which lost 2 bases and 0 bases, there was a span of 16 bases. The CDR3 has 16 amino acids. The germline V gene has CDR1 GTSNPN and CDR2 SVGIG (reference sequence).

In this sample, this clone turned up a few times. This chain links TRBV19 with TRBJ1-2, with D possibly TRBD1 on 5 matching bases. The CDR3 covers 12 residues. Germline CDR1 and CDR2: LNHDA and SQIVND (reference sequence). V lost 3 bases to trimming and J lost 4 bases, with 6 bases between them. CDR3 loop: CASSIDSYGYTF. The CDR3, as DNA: TGTGCCAGTAGTATCGACAGCTATGGCTACACCTTC.

The CDR3 nucleotides are TGCGCCAGCAGCTTGCAGGGGAGCTCCTATAATTCACCCCTCCACTTT. Encoded protein: CASSLQGSSYNSPLHF. The J gene is TRBJ1-6, the V gene TRBV5-1; a weak D match, TRBD1 (6 bases). Trimming stripped 1 base from V and 0 bases from J, with 8 bases between. The CDR3 length is 16 residues. Germline V gene sequence: CDR1 SGHRS, CDR2 YFSETQ.

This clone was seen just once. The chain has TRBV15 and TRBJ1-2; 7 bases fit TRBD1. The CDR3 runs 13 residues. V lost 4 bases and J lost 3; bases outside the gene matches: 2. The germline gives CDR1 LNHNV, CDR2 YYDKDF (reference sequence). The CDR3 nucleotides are TGTGCCACCAGCAAAGGACAGGACTATGGCTACACCTTC. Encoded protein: CATSKGQDYGYTF.

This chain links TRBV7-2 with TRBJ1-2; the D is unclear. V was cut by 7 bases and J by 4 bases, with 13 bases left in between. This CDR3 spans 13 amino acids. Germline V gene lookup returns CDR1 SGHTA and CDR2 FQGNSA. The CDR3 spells CASTLSGIYGYTF. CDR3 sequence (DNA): TGTGCCAGCACCCTGTCGGGGATCTATGGCTACACCTTC. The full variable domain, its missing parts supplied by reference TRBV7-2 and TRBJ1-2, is GAGVSQSPSNKVTEKGKDVELRCDPISGHTALYWYRQSLGQGLEFLIYFQGNSAPDKSGLPSDRFSAERTGGSVSTLTIQRTQQEDSAVYLCASTLSGIYGYTFGSGTRLTVV.

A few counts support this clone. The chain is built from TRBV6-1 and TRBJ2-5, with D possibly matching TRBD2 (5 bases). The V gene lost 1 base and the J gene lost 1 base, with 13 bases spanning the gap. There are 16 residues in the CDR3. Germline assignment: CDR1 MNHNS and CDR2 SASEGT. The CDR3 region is CASSEVSEDVQETQYF. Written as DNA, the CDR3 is TGTGCCAGCAGTGAAGTATCGGAGGACGTCCAAGAGACCCAGTACTTC.

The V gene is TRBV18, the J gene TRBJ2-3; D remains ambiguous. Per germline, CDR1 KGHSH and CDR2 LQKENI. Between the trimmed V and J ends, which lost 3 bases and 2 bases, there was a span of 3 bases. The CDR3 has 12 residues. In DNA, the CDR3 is TGTGCCAGCTCACCTAACACAGATACGCAGTATTTT. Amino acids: CASSPNTDTQYF.

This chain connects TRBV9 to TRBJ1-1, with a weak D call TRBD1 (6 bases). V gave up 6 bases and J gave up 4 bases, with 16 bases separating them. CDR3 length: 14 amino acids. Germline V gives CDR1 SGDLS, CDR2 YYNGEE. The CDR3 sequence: CASNWTAWGTEAFF. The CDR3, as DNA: TGTGCCAGCAACTGGACAGCCTGGGGCACTGAAGCTTTCTTT.

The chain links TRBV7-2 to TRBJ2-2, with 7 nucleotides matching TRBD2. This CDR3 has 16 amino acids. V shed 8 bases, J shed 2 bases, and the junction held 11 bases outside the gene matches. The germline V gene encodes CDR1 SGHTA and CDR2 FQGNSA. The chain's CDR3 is CASRGGGLSNTGELFF. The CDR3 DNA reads TGTGCCAGCCGTGGGGGGGGGTTGTCTAACACCGGGGAGCTGTTTTTT.